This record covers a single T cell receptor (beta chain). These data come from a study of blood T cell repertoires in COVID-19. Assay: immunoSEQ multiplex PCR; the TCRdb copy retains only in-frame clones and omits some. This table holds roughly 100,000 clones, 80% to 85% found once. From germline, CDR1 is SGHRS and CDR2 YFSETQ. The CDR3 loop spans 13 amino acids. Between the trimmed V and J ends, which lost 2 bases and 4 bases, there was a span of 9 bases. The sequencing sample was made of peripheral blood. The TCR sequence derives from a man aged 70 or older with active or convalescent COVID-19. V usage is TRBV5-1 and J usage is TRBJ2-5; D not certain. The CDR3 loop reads CASSFTSSETQYF. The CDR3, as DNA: TGCGCCAGCAGCTTCACATCCTCAGAGACCCAGTACTTC.